This TCR beta chain was obtained from a study of blood T cell repertoires in COVID-19. Some clones are missing from TCRdb's copy, which holds only in-frame ones; the method was immunoSEQ multiplex PCR. The repertoire holds approximately 190,000 clones, with over 75% as singletons. Material for sequencing was peripheral blood. This receptor was identified in a woman in her forties who had recovered from COVID-19.

CDR3 nucleotide sequence: TGTGCCACCAGCTCCCCCGGCGGGGCCAAGACTAGCGGGAGCACAGATACGCAGTATTTT. Encoded protein: CATSSPGGAKTSGSTDTQYF. The genes are TRBV15 and TRBJ2-3, with 10 nucleotides matching TRBD2. This CDR3 spans 20 amino acids. Trimming at V came to 5 bases and at J to 0 bases, leaving 17 bases not matched to a gene. Germline V gene lookup returns CDR1 LNHNV and CDR2 YYDKDF (reference sequence).